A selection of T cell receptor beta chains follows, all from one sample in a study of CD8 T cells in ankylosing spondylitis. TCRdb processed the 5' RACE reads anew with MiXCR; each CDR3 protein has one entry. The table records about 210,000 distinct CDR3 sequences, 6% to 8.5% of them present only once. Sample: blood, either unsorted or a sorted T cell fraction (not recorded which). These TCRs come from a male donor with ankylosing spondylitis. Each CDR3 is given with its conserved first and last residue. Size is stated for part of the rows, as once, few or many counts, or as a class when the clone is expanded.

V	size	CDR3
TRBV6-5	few	CASSSWEGYTF
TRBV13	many	CASSLGTSPYEQYF
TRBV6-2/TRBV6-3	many	CASTDGSSYNEQFF
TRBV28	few	CASSSAGYNQPQHF
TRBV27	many	CASSNDRGYGYTF
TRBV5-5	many	CASSAYRANQPQHF
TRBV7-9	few	CASSLARNGELFF
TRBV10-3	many	CAISDSMGQGGNYGYTF
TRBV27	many	CASSWDRANYEQYF
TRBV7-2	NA	CATRGLAGGSNTGELFF
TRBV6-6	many	CASTPTWNNEQFF
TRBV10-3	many	CAISSTAAGEQYF
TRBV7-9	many	CASSLVPYEQYF
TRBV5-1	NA	CASSLFAMNTEAFF
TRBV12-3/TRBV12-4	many	CASRGGELFF
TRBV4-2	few	CASSQDQGYYEQYF
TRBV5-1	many	CASSLGIGQGSYEQYF
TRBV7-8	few	CASSLGGLASNEQFF
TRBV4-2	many	CASSQDKYSVMNTEAFF
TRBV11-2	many	CASAVSTDTQYF
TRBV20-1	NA	CSATLIPGHIYEQYF
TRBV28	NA	CAALAGRGLHEQYF